Listed below are T cell receptor beta chains from one sample, sequenced in a study of Ad26.COV2.S vaccination and SARS-CoV-2 variants. Produced via immunoSEQ multiplex PCR; TCRdb's table is partial and in-frame only. This sample has around 300,000 clones, with 90% found just once. The sequences come from peripheral blood, collected in a trial of Ad26.COV2.S vaccine versus placebo. The receptors were sampled from a person between 18 and 59 years old who received the Ad26.COV2.S COVID-19 vaccine or a placebo. Each CDR3 is given with its conserved first and last residue. A D gene is named only where the DNA matches it firmly. Size tells how often a clone was seen (once, few, many) or the class of an expanded clone, and some rows leave it out.

v_call	j_call	clone_size	d_call	cdr3_nt	cdr3_aa
TRBV5-1	TRBJ1-5	NA	NA	TGCGCCAGCAGCTTGGATGGGGGGGCCGGACAGCCCCAGCATTTT	CASSLDGGAGQPQHF
TRBV24-1	TRBJ1-1	few	NA	TGTGCCACCAGTGGGAGTACAGGTAACACTGAAGCTTTCTTT	CATSGSTGNTEAFF
TRBV6-2/TRBV6-3	TRBJ1-2	NA	NA	TGTGCCAGCAGTCCCAGGGGTAACTATGGCTACACCTTC	CASSPRGNYGYTF
TRBV2	TRBJ2-3	NA	TRBD1	TGTGCCAGCAGTGAATATGAGGGGACAGGGTATTCAGATACGCAGTATTTT	CASSEYEGTGYSDTQYF
TRBV4-3	TRBJ2-1	NA	NA	TGCGCCAGCAGCCGATCCCCCGGAGAACTTCCCGGGGATGAGCAGTTCTTC	CASSRSPGELPGDEQFF
TRBV13	TRBJ2-2	NA	NA	TGTGCCAGCAGCGCCAGAACCACCGGGGAGCTGTTTTTT	CASSARTTGELFF
TRBV9	TRBJ1-3	NA	TRBD1	TGTGCCAGCAACAGGGAGGGACAGAAAGGAAACACCATATATTTT	CASNREGQKGNTIYF
TRBV30	TRBJ1-1	NA	NA	TGTGCCTGGAGTGAGCGGGGACCCCGAATGGCAACTTTCTTT	CAWSERGPRMATFF
TRBV3-1/TRBV3-2	TRBJ2-2	NA	TRBD2	TGTGCCAGCAGCCCGGGACTAGCGGGGGGCCGACCCGGGGAGCTGTTTTTT	CASSPGLAGGRPGELFF
TRBV21-1	TRBJ2-1	NA	NA	TGTGCCACTCGGCCGGGACTGAAATCCTACAATGAGCAGTTCTTC	CATRPGLKSYNEQFF
TRBV18	TRBJ1-5	few	NA	TGTGCCAGCTCACCTTCGGAAGGGCGGCGCAATCAGCCCCAGCATTTT	CASSPSEGRRNQPQHF
TRBV7-9	TRBJ2-2	NA	TRBD1	TGTGCCAGCAGCCTTAGACAGGGGTACACCGGGGAGCTGTTTTTT	CASSLRQGYTGELFF
TRBV4-1	TRBJ2-3	NA	NA	TGCGCCAGCAGCCCCCGGGACCTCAGAACAGATACGCAGTATTTT	CASSPRDLRTDTQYF
TRBV9	TRBJ2-1	NA	TRBD2	TGTGCCAGCAGCGTAGATGTGACTAGCGGGAAGTATGAGCAGTTCTTC	CASSVDVTSGKYEQFF
TRBV19	TRBJ1-2	NA	TRBD1	TGTGCCAGTAGTAAAGGGGGCTCCTATGGCTACACCTTC	CASSKGGSYGYTF
TRBV18	TRBJ1-5	NA	NA	TGTGCCAGCTCACCTCGGACACCTAGCAATCAGCCCCAGCATTTT	CASSPRTPSNQPQHF
TRBV5-1	TRBJ1-1	NA	NA	TGCGCCAGCAGCTCCGGGAATGAAGCTTTCTTT	CASSSGNEAFF
TRBV18	TRBJ1-1	NA	TRBD1	TGTGCCAGCTCACCCTGGACAGGGAGGTTGGGGAACACTGAAGCTTTCTTT	CASSPWTGRLGNTEAFF
TRBV4-1	TRBJ2-7	NA	TRBD1	TGCGCCAGCAGCCACCAACAGGGGGGATACTACGAGCAGTACTTC	CASSHQQGGYYEQYF
TRBV6-6	TRBJ1-1	NA	NA	TGTGCCAGCACCCCCAGGATCGCTGAAGCTTTCTTT	CASTPRIAEAFF
TRBV7-9	TRBJ1-6	NA	TRBD1	TGTGCCAGCAGCTTCGGACAGGGGGATAATTCACCCCTCCACTTT	CASSFGQGDNSPLHF
TRBV18	TRBJ1-2	NA	NA	TGTGCCAGCTCACCCTTGGACAGAGCCCCTATCTATGGCTACACCTTC	CASSPLDRAPIYGYTF
TRBV12-3/TRBV12-4	TRBJ2-5	NA	NA	TGTGCCAGCACCTCGACGGCAGGTGAGACCCAGTACTTC	CASTSTAGETQYF
TRBV6-6	TRBJ1-3	NA	NA	TGTGCCAGCCAGGGTTCAGGAAACACCATATATTTT	CASQGSGNTIYF
TRBV18	TRBJ2-3	NA	TRBD1	TGTGCCAGCTCACCGGGACAGGGTGAAACAGATACGCAGTATTTT	CASSPGQGETDTQYF
TRBV6-2/TRBV6-3	TRBJ1-1	NA	NA	TGTGCCAGCAGTTACTCGGGACGGATGAACACTGAAGCTTTCTTT	CASSYSGRMNTEAFF
TRBV6-5	TRBJ2-2	NA	TRBD1	TGTGCCAGCAGTCTCTGGACAGGGAACACCGGGGAGCTGTTTTTT	CASSLWTGNTGELFF
TRBV19	TRBJ2-1	NA	NA	TGTGCCAGTAGTATCCGTCATAGCGGAAAATACTACAATGAGCAGTTCTTC	CASSIRHSGKYYNEQFF
TRBV15	TRBJ1-5	NA	NA	TGTGCCACCAGCAGAGGACAGTTGGAGAGCAATCAGCCCCAGCATTTT	CATSRGQLESNQPQHF
TRBV19	TRBJ1-5	NA	NA	TGTGCCAGTAAGGAAGGGTTAGGTCAGCCCCAGCATTTT	CASKEGLGQPQHF
TRBV18	TRBJ1-1	NA	NA	TGTGCCAGTCGCGAGGGATTGGACACTGAAGCTTTCTTT	CASREGLDTEAFF
TRBV11-2	TRBJ2-6	NA	NA	TGTGCCAGCAGCTTAATTTCTGGGGCCAACGTCCTGACTTTC	CASSLISGANVLTF
TRBV28	TRBJ2-1	NA	TRBD2	TGTGCCAGCAGTCCCGGGACTAGCCTATTCAATGAGCAGTTCTTC	CASSPGTSLFNEQFF
TRBV13	TRBJ1-5	NA	TRBD1	TGTGCCAGCAGCTCGGGGACAGGGACTCAGCCCCAGCATTTT	CASSSGTGTQPQHF
TRBV7-3	TRBJ2-1	NA	NA	TGTGCCAGCAGCTTGATCCCGAGAGGAGACAATGAGCAGTTCTTC	CASSLIPRGDNEQFF
TRBV6-1	TRBJ1-2	NA	TRBD1	TGTGCCAGCGATGGAACAGGGGAACGTGGCTACACCTTC	CASDGTGERGYTF
TRBV27	TRBJ1-2	once	NA	TGTGCCAGCAGCTCCCCGGGACTAAGCTATGGCTACACCTTC	CASSSPGLSYGYTF
TRBV18	TRBJ1-5	NA	TRBD1	TGTGCCAGCTCACGACAGGGGGATCACAATCAGCCCCAGCATTTT	CASSRQGDHNQPQHF
TRBV14	TRBJ1-1	NA	NA	TGTGCCAGCAGCCATAATATATACACTGAAGCTTTCTTT	CASSHNIYTEAFF
TRBV7-9	TRBJ2-5	once	NA	TGTGCCAGCACCAAACGATTATTATCGGGGTCGTGGGAAGAGGAGACCCAGTACTTC	CASTKRLLSGSWEEETQYF
TRBV18	TRBJ2-2	NA	NA	TGTGCCAGCTCACAACTAGACACCGGGGAGCTGTTTTTT	CASSQLDTGELFF